This TCR beta chain was sequenced during a study of molecular identifiers for immune sequencing clone quantification. Study-level background: Five aliquots were made in replicates from the RNA of about 20,000 or 100,000 naive CD8 cells, and four were sequenced.

Making the bulk TCR libraries relied on previously described methods and listed TCR primers. TCRdb redid the calling of the PCR reads with MiXCR, one entry per CDR3 protein. The table includes about 330,000 distinct CDR3 sequences, over 20% detected once. Study-wide results and limits: Sizes of clones that are highly expanded could be underestimated (if identical TCR molecules share a barcode).

This clonotype was recorded a few times. Its specificity is not known. CDR1 and CDR2 from the germline V gene are DFQATT and SNEGSKA (reference sequence). The CDR3 is 15 amino acids. Trimming pared 2 bases from V and 4 bases from J, leaving 18 bases between. The chain has TRBV20-1 and TRBJ2-7; either TRBD1 or TRBD2 may supply D (7 bases each). Sequenced: naive CD8+ T cells from blood, with Jurkat cell RNA spiked in. Subset described: FACS-sorted CD8+CD4-CCR7+CD45RA+ naive T cells. This clonotype was obtained from a human donor in good health. Some libraries in this study had Jurkat cell RNA spiked in. In DNA form, the CDR3 reads TGCAGTGCTAGATCAAGGGAGGGGGCGGGGTACGAGCAGTACTTC. It codes for CSARSREGAGYEQYF.